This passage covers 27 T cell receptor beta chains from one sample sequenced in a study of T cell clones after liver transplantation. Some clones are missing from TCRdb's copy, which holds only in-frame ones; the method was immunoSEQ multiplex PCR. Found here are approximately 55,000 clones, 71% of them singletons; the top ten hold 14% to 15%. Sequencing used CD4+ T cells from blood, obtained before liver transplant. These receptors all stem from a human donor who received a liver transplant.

CDR3 region: CASSPPRGGHNEQFF. CDR3 nucleotides: TGTGCCAGCAGCCCTCCGCGGGGGGGCCACAATGAGCAGTTCTTC. J is TRBJ2-1 and V is TRBV7-2; 9 nucleotides line up with TRBD2. V dropped 5 bases and J dropped 5; count of bases not matched to a gene: 7. The CDR3 extends over 15 amino acids. Germline CDR1 reads SGHTA; CDR2 reads FQGNSA.

The CDR3 is CASSPPGRGETGELFF. As DNA, the CDR3 is TGTGCCAGCAGCCCCCCCGGCAGGGGCGAAACCGGGGAGCTGTTTTTT. This chain uses TRBV7-2 with TRBJ2-2, with a weak D call TRBD1 (6 bases). V was trimmed by 5 bases and J by 5 bases, leaving 18 bases between them. There are 16 residues in the CDR3. From germline, CDR1 is SGHTA and CDR2 FQGNSA.

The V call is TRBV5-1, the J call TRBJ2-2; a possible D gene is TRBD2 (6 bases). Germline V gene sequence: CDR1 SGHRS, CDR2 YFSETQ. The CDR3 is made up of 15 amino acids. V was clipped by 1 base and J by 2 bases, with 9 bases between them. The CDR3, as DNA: TGCGCCAGCAGCTTGCAGGGAGGAAACACCGGGGAGCTGTTTTTT. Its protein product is CASSLQGGNTGELFF.

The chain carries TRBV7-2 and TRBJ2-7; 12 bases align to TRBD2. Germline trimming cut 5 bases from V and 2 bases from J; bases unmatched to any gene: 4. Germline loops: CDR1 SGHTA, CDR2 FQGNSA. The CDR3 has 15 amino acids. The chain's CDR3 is CASSELAGGAYEQYF. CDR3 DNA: TGTGCCAGCAGCGAGCTAGCGGGGGGGGCCTACGAGCAGTACTTC.

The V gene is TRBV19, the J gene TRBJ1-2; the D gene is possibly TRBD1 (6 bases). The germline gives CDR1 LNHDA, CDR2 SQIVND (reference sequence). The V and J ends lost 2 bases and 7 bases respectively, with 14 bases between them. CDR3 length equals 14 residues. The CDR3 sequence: CASSIQEGVRGYTF. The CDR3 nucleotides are TGTGCCAGTAGTATACAAGAGGGGGTCCGTGGCTACACCTTC.

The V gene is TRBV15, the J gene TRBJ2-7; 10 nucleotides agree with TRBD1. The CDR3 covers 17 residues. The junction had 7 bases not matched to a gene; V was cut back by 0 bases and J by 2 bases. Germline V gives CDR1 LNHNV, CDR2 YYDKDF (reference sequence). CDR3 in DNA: TGTGCCACCAGCAGAGACCTAGGGACAGGGGACGCCTACGAGCAGTACTTC. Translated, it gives CATSRDLGTGDAYEQYF.

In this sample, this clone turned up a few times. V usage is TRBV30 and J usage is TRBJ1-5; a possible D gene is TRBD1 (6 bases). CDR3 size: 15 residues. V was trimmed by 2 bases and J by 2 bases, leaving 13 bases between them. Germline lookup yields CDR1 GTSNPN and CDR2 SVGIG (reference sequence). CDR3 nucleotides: TGTGCCTGGAGTTCAGGGGCCTTCGGCAATCAGCCCCAGCATTTT. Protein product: CAWSSGAFGNQPQHF.

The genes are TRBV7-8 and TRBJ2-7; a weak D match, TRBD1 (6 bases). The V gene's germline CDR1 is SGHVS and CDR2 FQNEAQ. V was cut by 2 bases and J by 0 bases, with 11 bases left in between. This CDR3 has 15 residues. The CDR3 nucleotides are TGTGCCAGCAGCTTATCTGGACAGAGCTCCTACGAGCAGTACTTC. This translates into CASSLSGQSSYEQYF.

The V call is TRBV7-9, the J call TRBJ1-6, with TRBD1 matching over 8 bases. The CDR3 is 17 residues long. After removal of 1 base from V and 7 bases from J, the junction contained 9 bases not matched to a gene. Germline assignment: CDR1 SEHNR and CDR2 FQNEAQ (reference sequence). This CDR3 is CASSLDLVRTGNSPLHF. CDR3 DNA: TGTGCCAGCAGCTTAGACCTTGTTCGGACAGGGAATTCACCCCTCCACTTT.

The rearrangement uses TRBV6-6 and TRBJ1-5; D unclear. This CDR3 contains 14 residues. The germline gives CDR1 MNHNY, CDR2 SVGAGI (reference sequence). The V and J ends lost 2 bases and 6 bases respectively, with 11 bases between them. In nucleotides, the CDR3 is TGTGCCAGCAGTTACCCACGAGAGAGTCAGCCCCAGCATTTT. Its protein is CASSYPRESQPQHF.

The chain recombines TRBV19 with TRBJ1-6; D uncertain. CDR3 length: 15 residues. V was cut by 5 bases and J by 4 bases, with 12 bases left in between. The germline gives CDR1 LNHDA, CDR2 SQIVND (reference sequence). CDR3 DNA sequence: TGTGCCAGTAGTGTGGGAGTGGGGTATAATTCACCCCTCCACTTT. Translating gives CASSVGVGYNSPLHF.

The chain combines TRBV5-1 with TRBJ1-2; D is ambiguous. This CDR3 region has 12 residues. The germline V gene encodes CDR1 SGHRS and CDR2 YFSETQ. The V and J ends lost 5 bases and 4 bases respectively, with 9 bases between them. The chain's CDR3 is CASRLERYGYTF. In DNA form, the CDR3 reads TGCGCCAGCAGGCTGGAGCGCTATGGCTACACCTTC.

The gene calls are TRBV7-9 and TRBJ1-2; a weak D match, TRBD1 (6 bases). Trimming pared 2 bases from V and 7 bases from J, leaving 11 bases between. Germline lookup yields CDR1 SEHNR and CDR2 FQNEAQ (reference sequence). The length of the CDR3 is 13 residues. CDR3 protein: CASSLLTGTGYTF. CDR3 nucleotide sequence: TGTGCCAGCAGCTTACTAACAGGGACTGGCTACACCTTC. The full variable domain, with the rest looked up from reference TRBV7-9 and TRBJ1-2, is DTGVSQNPRHKITKRGQNVTFRCDPISEHNRLYWYRQTLGQGPEFLTYFQNEAQLEKSRLLSDRFSAERPKGSFSTLEIQRTEQGDSAMYLCASSLLTGTGYTFGSGTRLTVV.

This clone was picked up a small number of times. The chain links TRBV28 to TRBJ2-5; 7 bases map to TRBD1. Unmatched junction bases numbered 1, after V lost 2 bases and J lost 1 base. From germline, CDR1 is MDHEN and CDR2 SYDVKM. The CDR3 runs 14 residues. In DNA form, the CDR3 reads TGTGCCAGCAGTTTAGGGGACAGCCAAGAGACCCAGTACTTC. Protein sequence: CASSLGDSQETQYF.

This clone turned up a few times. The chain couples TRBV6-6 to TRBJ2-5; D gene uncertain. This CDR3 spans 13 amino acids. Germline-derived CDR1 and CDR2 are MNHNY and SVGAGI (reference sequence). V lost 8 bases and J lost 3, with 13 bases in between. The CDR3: CASGSRFEETQYF. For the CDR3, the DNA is TGTGCCAGCGGATCGAGGTTTGAAGAGACCCAGTACTTC.

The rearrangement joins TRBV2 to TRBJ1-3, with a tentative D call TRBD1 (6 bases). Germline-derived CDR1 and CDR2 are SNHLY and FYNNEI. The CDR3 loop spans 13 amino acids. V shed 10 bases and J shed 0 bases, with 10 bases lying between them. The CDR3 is CATRQDSGNTIYF. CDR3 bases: TGTGCCACCCGACAGGACTCTGGAAACACCATATATTTT.

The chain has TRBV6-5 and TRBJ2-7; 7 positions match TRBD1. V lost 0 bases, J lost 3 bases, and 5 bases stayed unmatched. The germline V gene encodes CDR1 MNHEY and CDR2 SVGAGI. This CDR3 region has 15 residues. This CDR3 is CASSYSRAGGYEQYF. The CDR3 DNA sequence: TGTGCCAGCAGTTACTCTCGAGCAGGGGGCTACGAGCAGTACTTC.

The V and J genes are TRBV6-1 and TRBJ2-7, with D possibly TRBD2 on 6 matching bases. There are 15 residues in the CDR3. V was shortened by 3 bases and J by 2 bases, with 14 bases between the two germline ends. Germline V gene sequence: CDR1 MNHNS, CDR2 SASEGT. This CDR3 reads CASSDLSGSAYEQYF. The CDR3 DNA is TGTGCCAGCAGTGATTTGAGCGGGTCCGCCTACGAGCAGTACTTC.

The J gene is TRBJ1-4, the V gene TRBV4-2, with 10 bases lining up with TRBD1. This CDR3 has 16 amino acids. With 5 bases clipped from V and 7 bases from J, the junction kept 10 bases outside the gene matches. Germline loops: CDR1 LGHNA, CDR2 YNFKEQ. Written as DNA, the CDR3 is TGTGCCAGCAGCAAGGGGCTGGGACAGGGGAGTGAAAAACTGTTTTTT. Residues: CASSKGLGQGSEKLFF.

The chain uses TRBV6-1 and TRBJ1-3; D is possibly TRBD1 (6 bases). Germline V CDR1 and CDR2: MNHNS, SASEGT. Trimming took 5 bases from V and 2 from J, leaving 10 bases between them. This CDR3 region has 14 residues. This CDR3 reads CASSTGWTGNTIYF. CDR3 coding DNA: TGTGCCAGCAGTACAGGGTGGACTGGAAACACCATATATTTT.

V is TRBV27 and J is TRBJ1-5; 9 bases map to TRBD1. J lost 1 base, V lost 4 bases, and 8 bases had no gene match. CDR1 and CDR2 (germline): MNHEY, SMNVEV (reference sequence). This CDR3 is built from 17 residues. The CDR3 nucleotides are TGTGCCAGCAGTTCGGACAGGGGAGTAAGAAGCAATCAGCCCCAGCATTTT. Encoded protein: CASSSDRGVRSNQPQHF.

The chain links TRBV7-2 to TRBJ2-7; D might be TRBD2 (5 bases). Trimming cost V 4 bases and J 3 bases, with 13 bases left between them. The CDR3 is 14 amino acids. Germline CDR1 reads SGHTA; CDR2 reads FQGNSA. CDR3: CASSSLDFYYEQYF. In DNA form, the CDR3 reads TGTGCCAGCAGCTCCTTGGACTTCTACTACGAGCAGTACTTC.

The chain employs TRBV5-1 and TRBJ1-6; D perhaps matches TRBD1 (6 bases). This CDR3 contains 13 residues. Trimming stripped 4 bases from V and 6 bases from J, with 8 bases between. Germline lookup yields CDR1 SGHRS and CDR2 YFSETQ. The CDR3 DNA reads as TGCGCCAGCAGCCCGGACAGTAATTCACCCCTCCACTTT. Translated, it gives CASSPDSNSPLHF.

The CDR3: CSVGTGTEGNTIYF. In DNA form, the CDR3 reads TGCAGCGTGGGGACCGGGACAGAAGGAAACACCATATATTTT. The rearrangement uses TRBV29-1 and TRBJ1-3; TRBD1 aligns across 7 bases. V was pared by 6 bases and J by 4 bases, with 9 bases of the junction left unmatched. CDR1 and CDR2 from the germline V gene are SQVTM and ANQGSEA. CDR3 length: 14 residues.

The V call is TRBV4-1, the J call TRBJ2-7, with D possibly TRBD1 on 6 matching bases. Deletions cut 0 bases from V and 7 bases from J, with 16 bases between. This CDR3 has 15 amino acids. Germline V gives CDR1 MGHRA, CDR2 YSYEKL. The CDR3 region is CASSQDRGSGLEQYF. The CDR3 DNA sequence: TGCGCCAGCAGCCAAGACAGGGGATCGGGTTTGGAGCAGTACTTC.

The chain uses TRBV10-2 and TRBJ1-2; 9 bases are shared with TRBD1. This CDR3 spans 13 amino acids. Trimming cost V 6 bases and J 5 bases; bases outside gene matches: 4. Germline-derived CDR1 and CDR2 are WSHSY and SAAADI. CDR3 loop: CASRPGQGYGYTF. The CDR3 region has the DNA TGCGCCAGCAGACCGGGACAGGGATATGGCTACACCTTC.

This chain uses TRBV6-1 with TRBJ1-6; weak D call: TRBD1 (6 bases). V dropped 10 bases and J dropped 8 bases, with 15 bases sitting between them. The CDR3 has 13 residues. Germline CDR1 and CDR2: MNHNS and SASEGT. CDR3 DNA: TGTGCCATTATAGGGGGGGGTGATTCACCCCTCCACTTT. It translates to CAIIGGGDSPLHF.